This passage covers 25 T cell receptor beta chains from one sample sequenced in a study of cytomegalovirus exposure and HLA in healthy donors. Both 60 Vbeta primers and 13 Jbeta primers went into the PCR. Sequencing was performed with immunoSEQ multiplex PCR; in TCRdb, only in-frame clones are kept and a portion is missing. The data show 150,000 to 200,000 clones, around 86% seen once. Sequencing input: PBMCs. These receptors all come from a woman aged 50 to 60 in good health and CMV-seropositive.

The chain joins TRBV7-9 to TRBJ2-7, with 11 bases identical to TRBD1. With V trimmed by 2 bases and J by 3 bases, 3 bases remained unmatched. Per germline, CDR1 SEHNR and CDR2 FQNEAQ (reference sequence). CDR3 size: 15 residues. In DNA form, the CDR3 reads TGTGCCAGCAGCTTATCTGGGACAGGGGGCTACGAGCAGTACTTC. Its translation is CASSLSGTGGYEQYF.

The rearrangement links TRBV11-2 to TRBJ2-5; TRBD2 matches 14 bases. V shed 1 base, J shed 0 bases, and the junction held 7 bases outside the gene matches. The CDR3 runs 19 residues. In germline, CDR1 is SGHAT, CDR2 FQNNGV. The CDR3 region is CASSLGWTSGGRNQETQYF. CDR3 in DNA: TGTGCCAGCAGCTTAGGCTGGACTAGCGGGGGGCGAAACCAAGAGACCCAGTACTTC.

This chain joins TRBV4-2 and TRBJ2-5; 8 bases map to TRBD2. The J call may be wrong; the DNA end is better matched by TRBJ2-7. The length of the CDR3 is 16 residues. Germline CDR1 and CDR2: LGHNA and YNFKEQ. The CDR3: CASSLSYGGGPGEQYF. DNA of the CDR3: TGTGCCAGCAGCCTAAGCTACGGCGGGGGGCCTGGCGAGCAGTACTTC.

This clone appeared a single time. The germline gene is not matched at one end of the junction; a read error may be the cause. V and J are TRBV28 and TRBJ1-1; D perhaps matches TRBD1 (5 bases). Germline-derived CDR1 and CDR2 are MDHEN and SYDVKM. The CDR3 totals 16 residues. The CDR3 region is CASTLGEGQGWTEAFF. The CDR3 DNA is TGTGCCAGCACTTTAGGGGAGGGGCAGGGTTGGACTGAAGCTTTCTTT. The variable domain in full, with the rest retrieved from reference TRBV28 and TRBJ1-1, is DVKVTQSSRYLVKRTGEKVFLECVQDMDHENMFWYRQDPGLGLRLIYFSYDVKMKEKGDIPEGYSVSREKKERFSLILESASTNQTSMYLCASTLGEGQGWTEAFFGQGTRLTVV.

CDR3 sequence reads: CASSELAEQFF. The CDR3 DNA sequence: TGTGCCAGCAGTGAACTAGCCGAGCAGTTCTTC. The chain uses TRBV2 and TRBJ2-1; D is possibly TRBD2 (5 bases). The CDR3 runs 11 residues. Trimming took 2 bases from V and 10 from J, leaving 6 bases between them. Germline-derived CDR1 and CDR2 are SNHLY and FYNNEI.

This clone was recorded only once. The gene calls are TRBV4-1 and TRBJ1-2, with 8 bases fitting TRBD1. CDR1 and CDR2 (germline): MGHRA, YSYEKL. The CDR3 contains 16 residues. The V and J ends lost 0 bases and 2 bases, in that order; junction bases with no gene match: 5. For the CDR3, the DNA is TGCGCCAGCAGCCAAGATCTAAACAGGGGGAACTATGGCTACACCTTC. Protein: CASSQDLNRGNYGYTF.

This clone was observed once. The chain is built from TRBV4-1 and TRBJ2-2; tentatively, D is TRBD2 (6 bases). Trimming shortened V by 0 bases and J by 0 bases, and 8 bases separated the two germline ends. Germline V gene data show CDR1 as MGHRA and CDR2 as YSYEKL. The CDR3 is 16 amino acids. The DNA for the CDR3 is TGCGCCAGCAGCCAAGACGCGGGACCGAACACCGGGGAGCTGTTTTTT. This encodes CASSQDAGPNTGELFF.

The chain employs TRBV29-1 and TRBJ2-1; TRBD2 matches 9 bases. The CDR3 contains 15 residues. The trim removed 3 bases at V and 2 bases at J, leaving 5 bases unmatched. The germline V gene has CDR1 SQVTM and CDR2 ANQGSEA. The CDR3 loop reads CSVEGGLATYNEQFF. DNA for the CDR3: TGCAGCGTTGAGGGAGGACTAGCGACCTACAATGAGCAGTTCTTC.

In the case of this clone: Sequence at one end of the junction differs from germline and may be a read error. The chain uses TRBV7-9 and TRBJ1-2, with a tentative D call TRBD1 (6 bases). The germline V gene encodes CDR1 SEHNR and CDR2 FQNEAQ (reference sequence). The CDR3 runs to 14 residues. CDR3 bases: TGTTCCAGCAGCCCATGGACAGAACACTATGGCTACACCTTC. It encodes CSSSPWTEHYGYTF. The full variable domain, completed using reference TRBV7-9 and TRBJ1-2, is DTGVSQNPRHKITKRGQNVTFRCDPISEHNRLYWYRQTLGQGPEFLTYFQNEAQLEKSRLLSDRFSAERPKGSFSTLEIQRTEQGDSAMYLCSSSPWTEHYGYTFGSGTRLTVV.

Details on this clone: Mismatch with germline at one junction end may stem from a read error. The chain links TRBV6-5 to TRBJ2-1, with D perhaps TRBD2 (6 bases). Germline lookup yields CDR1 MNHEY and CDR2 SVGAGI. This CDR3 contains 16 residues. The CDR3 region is CASSYLGGWRGNGQFF. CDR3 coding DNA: TGTGCCAGCAGTTATCTCGGAGGTTGGCGGGGCAATGGGCAGTTCTTC.

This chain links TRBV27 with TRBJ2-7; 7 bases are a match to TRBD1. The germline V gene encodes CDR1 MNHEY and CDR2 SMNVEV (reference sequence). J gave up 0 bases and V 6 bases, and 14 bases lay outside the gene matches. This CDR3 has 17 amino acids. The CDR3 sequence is CASSLLMDRRTSYEQYF. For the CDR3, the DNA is TGTGCCAGCAGCTTACTGATGGACAGGAGAACCTCCTACGAGCAGTACTTC.

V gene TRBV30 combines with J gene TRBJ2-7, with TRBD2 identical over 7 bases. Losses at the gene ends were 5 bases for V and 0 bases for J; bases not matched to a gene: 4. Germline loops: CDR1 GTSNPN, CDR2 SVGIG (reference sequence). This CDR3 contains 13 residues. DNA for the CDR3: TGTGCCTGGGACCTAGCGGCCTCCTACGAGCAGTACTTC. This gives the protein CAWDLAASYEQYF. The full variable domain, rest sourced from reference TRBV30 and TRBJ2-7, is SQTIHQWPATLVQPVGSPLSLECTVEGTSNPNLYWYRQAAGRGLQLLFYSVGIGQISSEVPQNLSASRPQDRQFILSSKKLLLSDSGFYLCAWDLAASYEQYFGPGTRLTVT.

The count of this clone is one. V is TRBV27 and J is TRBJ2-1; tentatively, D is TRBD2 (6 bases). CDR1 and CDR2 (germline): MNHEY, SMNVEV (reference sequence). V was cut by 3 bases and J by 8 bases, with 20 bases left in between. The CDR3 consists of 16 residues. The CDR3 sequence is CASSFDRELESDEQFF. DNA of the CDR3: TGTGCCAGCAGTTTCGACCGGGAGCTGGAGAGCGATGAGCAGTTCTTC.

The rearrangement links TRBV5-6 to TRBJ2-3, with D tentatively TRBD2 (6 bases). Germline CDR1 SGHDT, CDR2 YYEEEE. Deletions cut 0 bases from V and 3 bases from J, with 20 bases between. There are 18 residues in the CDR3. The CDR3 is CASSLVGHAGLLTDTQYF. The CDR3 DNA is TGTGCCAGCAGCTTGGTGGGGCATGCGGGGCTGCTGACAGATACGCAGTATTTT.

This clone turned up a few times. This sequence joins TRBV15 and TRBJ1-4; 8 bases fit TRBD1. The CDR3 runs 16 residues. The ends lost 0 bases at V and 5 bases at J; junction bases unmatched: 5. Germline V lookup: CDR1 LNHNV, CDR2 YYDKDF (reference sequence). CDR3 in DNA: TGTGCCACCAGCAGAGAAGCAGGGGGCGTAAATGAAAAACTGTTTTTT. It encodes CATSREAGGVNEKLFF. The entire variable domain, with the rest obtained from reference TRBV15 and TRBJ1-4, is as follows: DAMVIQNPRYQVTQFGKPVTLSCSQTLNHNVMYWYQQKSSQAPKLLFHYYDKDFNNEADTPDNFQSRRPNTSFCFLDIRSPGLGDTAMYLCATSREAGGVNEKLFFGSGTQLSVL.

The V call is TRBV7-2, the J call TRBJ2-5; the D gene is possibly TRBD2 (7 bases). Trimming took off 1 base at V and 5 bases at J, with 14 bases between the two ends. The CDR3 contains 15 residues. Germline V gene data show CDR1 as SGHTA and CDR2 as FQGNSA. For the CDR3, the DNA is TGTGCCAGCAGCTTAGAGGGGGGGCTAACGGAGACCCAGTACTTC. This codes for CASSLEGGLTETQYF.

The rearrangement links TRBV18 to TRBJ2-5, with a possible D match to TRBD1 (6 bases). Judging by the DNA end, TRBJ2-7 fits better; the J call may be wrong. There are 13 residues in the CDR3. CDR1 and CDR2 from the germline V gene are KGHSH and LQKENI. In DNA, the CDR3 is TGTGCCAGCTCACTAGGGCAGGGGTACGAGCAGTACTTC. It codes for CASSLGQGYEQYF.

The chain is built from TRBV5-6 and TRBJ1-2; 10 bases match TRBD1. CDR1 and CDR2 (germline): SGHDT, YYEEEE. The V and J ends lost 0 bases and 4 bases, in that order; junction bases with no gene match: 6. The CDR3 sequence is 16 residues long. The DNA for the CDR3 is TGTGCCAGCAGCTTGGAGGGGGGACAGGGGTCCTATGGCTACACCTTC. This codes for CASSLEGGQGSYGYTF. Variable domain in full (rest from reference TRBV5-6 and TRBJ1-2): DAGVTQSPTHLIKTRGQQVTLRCSPKSGHDTVSWYQQALGQGPQFIFQYYEEEERQRGNFPDRFSGHQFPNYSSELNVNALLLGDSALYLCASSLEGGQGSYGYTFGSGTRLTVV.

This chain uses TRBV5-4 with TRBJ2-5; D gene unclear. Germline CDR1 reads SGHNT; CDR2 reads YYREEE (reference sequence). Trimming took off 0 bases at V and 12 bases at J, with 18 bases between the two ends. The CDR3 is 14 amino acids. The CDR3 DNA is TGTGCCAGCAGCTTGGGGCCATTGGAAGCGCGGAAGTACTTC. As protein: CASSLGPLEARKYF.

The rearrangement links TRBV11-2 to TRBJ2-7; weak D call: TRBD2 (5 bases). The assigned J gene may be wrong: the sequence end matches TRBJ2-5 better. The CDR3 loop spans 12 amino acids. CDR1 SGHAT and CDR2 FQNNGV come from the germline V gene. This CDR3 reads CASSLDRGTQYF. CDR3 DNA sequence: TGTGCCAGCAGCTTAGATCGGGGGACCCAGTACTTC.

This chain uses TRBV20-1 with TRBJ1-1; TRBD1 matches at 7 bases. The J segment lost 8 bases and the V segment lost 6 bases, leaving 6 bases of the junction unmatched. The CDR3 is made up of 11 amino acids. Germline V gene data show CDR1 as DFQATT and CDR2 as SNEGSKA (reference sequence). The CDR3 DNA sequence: TGCAGTGCGACCGGGACAGAGGAAGCTTTCTTT. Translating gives CSATGTEEAFF.

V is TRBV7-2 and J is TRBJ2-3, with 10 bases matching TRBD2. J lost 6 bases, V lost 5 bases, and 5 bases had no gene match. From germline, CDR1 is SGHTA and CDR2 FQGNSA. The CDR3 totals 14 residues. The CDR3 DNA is TGTGCCAGCAGCCAGGGACTAGCGACGGATACGCAGTATTTT. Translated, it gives CASSQGLATDTQYF.

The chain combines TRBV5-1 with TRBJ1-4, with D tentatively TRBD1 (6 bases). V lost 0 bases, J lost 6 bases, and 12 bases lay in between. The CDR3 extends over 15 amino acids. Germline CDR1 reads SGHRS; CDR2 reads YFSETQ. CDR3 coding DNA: TGCGCCAGCAGCTTGGCGGGGGGCAGGGATGAAAAACTGTTTTTT. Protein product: CASSLAGGRDEKLFF.

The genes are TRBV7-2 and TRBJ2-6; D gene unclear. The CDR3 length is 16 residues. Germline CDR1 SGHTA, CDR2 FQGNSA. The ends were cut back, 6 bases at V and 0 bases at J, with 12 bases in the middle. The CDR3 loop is CASSPFTGSGANVLTF. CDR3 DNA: TGTGCCAGCAGTCCATTCACCGGCTCTGGGGCCAACGTCCTGACTTTC.

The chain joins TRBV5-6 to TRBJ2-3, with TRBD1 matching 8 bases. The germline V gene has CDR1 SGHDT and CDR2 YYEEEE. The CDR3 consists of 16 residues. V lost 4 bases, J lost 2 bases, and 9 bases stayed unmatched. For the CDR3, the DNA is TGTGCCAGCAGCAGTGGACAGGGTGGGTTCACAGATACGCAGTATTTT. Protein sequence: CASSSGQGGFTDTQYF.